This T cell receptor (beta chain) comes out of a study of radiation and T cells in renal cell carcinoma. The time point is: baseline pretreatment blood. Specified treatment: 15 Gy SBRT to primary tumor, nephrectomy 4 weeks later. After SBRT, blood was collected at 2 and 4 weeks, plus baseline. The method was immunoSEQ multiplex PCR; TCRdb's version includes in-frame clones alone and lacks a portion of them. Here the sample spans around 140,000 clones, around four fifths being singletons. CDR1 MNHEY and CDR2 SMNVEV come from the germline V gene (reference sequence). This CDR3 region has 19 residues. The ends lost 1 base at V and 0 bases at J; junction bases unmatched: 9.

The input for sequencing was blood, taken from a patient whose treatment included radiotherapy and nephrectomy. The source is a woman in her forties or fifties with renal cell carcinoma. V gene TRBV27 combines with J gene TRBJ2-6; 7 bases map to TRBD1. The CDR3, as DNA: TGTGCCAGCAGTTTATTTACCGGGACAGCAAACTCTGGGGCCAACGTCCTGACTTTC. Translation gives CASSLFTGTANSGANVLTF.